The 18 T cell receptor beta chains given below trace back to one sample, sequenced in a study of T cell repertoires in cytomegalovirus infection. TCRdb used MiXCR to reprocess the reads, holding one entry per CDR3 protein. Among some 180,000 distinct CDR3 sequences listed, roughly 9% were seen once. The sample consisted of PBMCs. These receptors were obtained from a human donor in good health (CMV status not recorded). Some clones in this sample may be carry-over from other donors' samples.

The chain recombines TRBV10-3 with TRBJ1-1; D may be TRBD1 (5 bases). Germline values: CDR1 ENHRY, CDR2 SYGVKD. Deletions cut 4 bases from V and 5 bases from J, with 14 bases between. This CDR3 is 14 amino acids long. Written as DNA, the CDR3 is TGTGCCATCAGTGGATGGGACTCGGATACTGAAGCTTTCTTT. Its translation: CAISGWDSDTEAFF.

This clonotype has at least ten counts. The genes are TRBV7-2 and TRBJ2-2, with D unresolved. Germline V gene data show CDR1 as SGHTA and CDR2 as FQGNSA. V lost 3 bases and J lost 1, with 12 bases in between. The CDR3 has 16 residues. DNA of the CDR3: TGTGCCAGCAGCTTCCCCATTACGGGGAACACCGGGGAGCTGTTTTTT. As protein: CASSFPITGNTGELFF. The full variable domain, rest sourced from reference TRBV7-2 and TRBJ2-2, is GAGVSQSPSNKVTEKGKDVELRCDPISGHTALYWYRQSLGQGLEFLIYFQGNSAPDKSGLPSDRFSAERTGGSVSTLTIQRTQQEDSAVYLCASSFPITGNTGELFFGEGSRLTVL.

The rearrangement joins TRBV29-1 to TRBJ1-2; 9 bases map to TRBD1. The V and J ends lost 7 bases and 4 bases, in that order; junction bases with no gene match: 4. The CDR3 length is 12 residues. Germline V gene lookup returns CDR1 SQVTM and CDR2 ANQGSEA. Here the CDR3 DNA reads TGCAGCGGGACAGGGGAATCCTATGGCTACACCTTC. It specifies CSGTGESYGYTF.

Ten or more counts support this clonotype. The J gene is TRBJ1-2, the V gene TRBV6-1; no reliable D call. Germline lookup yields CDR1 MNHNS and CDR2 SASEGT. The ends were cut back, 1 base at V and 4 bases at J, with 4 bases in the middle. There are 12 residues in the CDR3. This CDR3 is CASSEVGYGYTF. In nucleotides, the CDR3 is TGTGCCAGCAGTGAAGTGGGCTATGGCTACACCTTC.

The chain uses TRBV2 and TRBJ2-7; D assignment may be TRBD1 or TRBD2 (5 bases each). The CDR3 loop spans 14 amino acids. Trimming pared 5 bases from V and 4 bases from J, leaving 15 bases between. Per germline, CDR1 SNHLY and CDR2 FYNNEI. The CDR3 DNA reads as TGTGCCAGCAGTCCTGACAGCGGATATTACGAGCAGTACTTC. This codes for CASSPDSGYYEQYF.

The chain is built from TRBV20-1 and TRBJ2-7; 11 bases agree with TRBD2. Trimming took 6 bases from V and 7 from J; bases not matched to a gene: 14. Germline CDR1 DFQATT, CDR2 SNEGSKA (reference sequence). This CDR3 contains 15 residues. The CDR3 region has the DNA TGCAGTGCGCCGACGGTAGCGGGAGGGTCGGGTGAGCAGTACTTC. Its protein product is CSAPTVAGGSGEQYF.

This clonotype came up many times. The chain uses TRBV7-2 and TRBJ2-2; D unresolved. The CDR3 is 14 residues long. Germline V gene sequence: CDR1 SGHTA, CDR2 FQGNSA. V was shortened by 5 bases and J by 8 bases, with 15 bases between the two germline ends. The DNA for the CDR3 is TGTGCCAGCAGCCCCGGGCCTCTTACGGGGGAGCTGTTTTTT. Protein: CASSPGPLTGELFF.

This chain joins TRBV18 and TRBJ1-6, with D perhaps TRBD1 (6 bases). CDR1 and CDR2 (germline): KGHSH, LQKENI. The CDR3 is 16 amino acids. V was clipped by 2 bases and J by 7 bases, with 15 bases between them. The CDR3, as DNA: TGTGCCAGCTCACCAGCTTGGACAGCAAACAATTCACCCCTCCACTTT. It translates to CASSPAWTANNSPLHF.

In this sample, this clonotype turned up many times. The genes are TRBV7-2 and TRBJ1-1; D is ambiguous. Germline V gene lookup returns CDR1 SGHTA and CDR2 FQGNSA. Trimming stripped 4 bases from V and 3 bases from J, with 6 bases between. The CDR3 sequence is 12 residues long. CDR3 coding DNA: TGTGCCAGCAGCTCGCCGTACACTGAAGCTTTCTTT. It specifies CASSSPYTEAFF.

The J gene is TRBJ1-3, the V gene TRBV12-5, with 7 nucleotides matching TRBD1. The trim removed 2 bases at V and 3 bases at J, leaving 7 bases unmatched. Looked up from germline, CDR1 is LGHNT and CDR2 is FRNRAP. The CDR3 contains 16 residues. The CDR3 region is CASGLLEGAGGNTIYF. The CDR3 DNA follows: TGTGCTAGTGGTTTGCTGGAGGGGGCCGGTGGAAACACCATATATTTT.

This clonotype turned up a few times. The chain combines TRBV6-2 or TRBV6-3 with TRBJ2-7, with 8 bases identical to TRBD2. This CDR3 spans 18 amino acids. Germline V gene sequence: CDR1 MNHEY, CDR2 SVGEGT. Unmatched junction bases numbered 10, after V lost 0 bases and J lost 0 bases. CDR3 DNA sequence: TGTGCCAGCAGTTACTCGTTACGCCTAGCGGGTACCTCCTACGAGCAGTACTTC. Translated: CASSYSLRLAGTSYEQYF.

The gene calls are TRBV19 and TRBJ1-5; D unresolved. CDR3 size: 13 residues. Germline lookup yields CDR1 LNHDA and CDR2 SQIVND (reference sequence). The V end was cut by 5 bases, the J end by 5 bases, with 10 bases between. The CDR3: CASSLSWDQPQHF. CDR3 sequence (DNA): TGTGCCAGTAGTTTGTCTTGGGATCAGCCCCAGCATTTT.

This clonotype was seen a few times. The chain carries TRBV10-2 and TRBJ2-7; possibly TRBD1 or TRBD2 for D (5 bases each). The CDR3 is 15 amino acids. Germline-derived CDR1 and CDR2 are WSHSY and SAAADI. V lost 6 bases to trimming and J lost 8 bases, with 23 bases between them. CDR3 sequence reads: CASRAKTGQGVKQYF. DNA for the CDR3: TGCGCCAGCAGGGCCAAAACGGGTCAGGGAGTGAAGCAGTACTTC.

This clonotype has a count of ten or more. V gene TRBV2 combines with J gene TRBJ1-4; 9 bases match TRBD1. CDR3 length equals 14 residues. CDR1 and CDR2 (germline): SNHLY, FYNNEI. V trimming: 6 bases; J trimming: 6 bases; junction bases outside the gene matches: 5. The CDR3 DNA is TGTGCCAGCAGCCCCGGGACAGGGTATGAAAAACTGTTTTTT. It specifies CASSPGTGYEKLFF.

The chain carries TRBV12-3 or TRBV12-4 and TRBJ2-7; 9 bases agree with TRBD1. The CDR3 is made up of 15 amino acids. J lost 6 bases, V lost 5 bases, and 11 bases had no gene match. The CDR3 DNA follows: TGTGCCAGCAGTCTACTTGCCGGGACAGGGACCGAGCAGTACTTC. The encoded protein is CASSLLAGTGTEQYF.

The sample holds a few counts of this clonotype. This chain connects TRBV28 to TRBJ2-7; D remains ambiguous. V lost 2 bases, J lost 1 base, and 6 bases lay in between. Germline-derived CDR1 and CDR2 are MDHEN and SYDVKM. This CDR3 region has 13 residues. The CDR3 nucleotides are TGTGCCAGCAGTTTACTGGGGTCCTACGAGCAGTACTTC. Encoded protein: CASSLLGSYEQYF.

This clonotype showed up many times. The gene calls are TRBV6-2 or TRBV6-3 and TRBJ2-1, with TRBD2 matching 8 bases. V shed 7 bases and J 4 bases; nucleotides not matched to a gene: 18. Germline CDR1 is MNHEY and CDR2 is SVGEGT. The CDR3 is 18 amino acids. The CDR3 region is CASNTRFRGASGYNEQFF. CDR3 coding DNA: TGTGCCAGCAATACACGTTTCAGGGGCGCTAGCGGGTACAATGAGCAGTTCTTC.

This clonotype was observed many times. The V gene is TRBV5-5, the J gene TRBJ1-6; D not resolved. The CDR3 length is 15 residues. Between the trimmed V and J ends, which lost 4 bases and 0 bases, there was a span of 8 bases. Germline CDR1 and CDR2: SGHKS and YYEKEE (reference sequence). The CDR3 spells CASSPSPSYNSPLHF. In DNA, the CDR3 is TGTGCCAGCAGCCCCTCTCCCTCCTATAATTCACCCCTCCACTTT.